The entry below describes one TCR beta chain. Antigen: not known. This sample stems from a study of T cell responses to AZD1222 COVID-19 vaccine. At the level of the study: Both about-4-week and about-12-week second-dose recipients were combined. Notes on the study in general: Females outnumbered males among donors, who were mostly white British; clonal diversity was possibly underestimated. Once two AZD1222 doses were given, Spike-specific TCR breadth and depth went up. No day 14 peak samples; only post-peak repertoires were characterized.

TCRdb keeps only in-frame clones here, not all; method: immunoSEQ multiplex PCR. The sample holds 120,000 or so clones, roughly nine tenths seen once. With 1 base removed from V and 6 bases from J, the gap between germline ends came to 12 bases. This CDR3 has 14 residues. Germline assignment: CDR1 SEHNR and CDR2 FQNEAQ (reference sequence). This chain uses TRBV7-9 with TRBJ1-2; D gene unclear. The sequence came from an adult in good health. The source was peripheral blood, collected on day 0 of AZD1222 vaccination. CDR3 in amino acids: CASSLGRPINGYTF. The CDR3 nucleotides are TGTGCCAGCAGCTTAGGTCGTCCAATTAATGGCTACACCTTC.